This TCR beta chain was found in a study of identifying expanded T cells in peripheral blood. Profiling relied on immunoSEQ multiplex PCR, and the TCRdb table lists in-frame clones only, not all of them. Here the sample spans approximately 120,000 clones, 88% being singletons. The V end lost 1 base, the J end lost 15 bases, and 13 bases lay between the germline ends. CDR1 SEHNR and CDR2 FQNEAQ come from the germline V gene (reference sequence). This CDR3 has 12 residues. This TCR came from a person aged 18 to 70 in good health. Sequenced material: blood. This chain joins TRBV7-9 and TRBJ2-1; D gene ambiguous. CDR3 sequence (DNA): TGTGCCAGCAGCTTAGATACTCCTTACCCGTTCTTC. Protein: CASSLDTPYPFF.